This entry lists 20 T cell receptor beta chains sequenced from one sample in a study of T cells in Graves' hyperthyroidism and ophthalmopathy. Amplification of TCR beta CDR3 regions was performed using RNA transcripts as template. HTBI primers were used for first-round RT-PCR of the TCR CDR3. TCRdb itself ran the multiplex PCR reads through MiXCR, one entry per CDR3 protein. The sample has about 620,000 distinct CDR3 sequences, under 20% seen once. The source material was blood. These receptors all stem from a woman aged 25 to 45 with Graves' hyperthyroidism.

This clonotype was found a few times. The rearrangement joins TRBV3-1 to TRBJ1-4, with TRBD1 as a possible D gene (5 bases). The CDR3 covers 15 residues. Germline V CDR1 and CDR2: LGHDT, YNNKEL (reference sequence). With 7 bases removed from V and 3 bases from J, the gap between germline ends came to 15 bases. The CDR3: CASKLGGSSNEKLFF. The DNA of the CDR3 is TGTGCCAGCAAGTTGGGGGGGAGCTCTAATGAAAAACTGTTTTTT.

This clonotype has ten or more counts. The rearrangement joins TRBV6-1 to TRBJ1-4; a weak D match, TRBD1 (6 bases). Germline V CDR1 and CDR2: MNHNS, SASEGT. The CDR3 spans 15 residues. Trimming took 0 bases from V and 5 from J, leaving 10 bases between them. CDR3 sequence: CASSEARDINEKLFF. In nucleotides, the CDR3 is TGTGCCAGCAGTGAAGCTCGGGACATCAATGAAAAACTGTTTTTT.

This clonotype has more than one count but fewer than ten. The chain is built from TRBV24-1 and TRBJ2-1; tentative D call: TRBD1 (6 bases). The CDR3 runs to 15 residues. Germline lookup yields CDR1 KGHDR and CDR2 SFDVKD. V lost 4 bases, J lost 3 bases, and 12 bases lay in between. The CDR3: CATSESRGGYNEQFF. DNA for the CDR3: TGTGCCACCAGTGAGTCCAGGGGTGGCTACAATGAGCAGTTCTTC.

In this sample, this clonotype turned up many times. The rearrangement links TRBV7-3 to TRBJ2-1; 8 bases are shared with TRBD2. The CDR3 covers 16 residues. V lost 5 bases, J lost 0 bases, and 6 bases stayed unmatched. CDR1 is SGHTA, CDR2 FQGTGA, per germline. This chain's CDR3 is CASSTTSGSSYNEQFF. The CDR3 nucleotides are TGTGCCAGCAGCACCACTAGCGGAAGCTCCTACAATGAGCAGTTCTTC.

The rearrangement uses TRBV28 and TRBJ2-1, with TRBD2 identical over 15 bases. V gave up 7 bases and J gave up 10 bases; unmatched junction bases: 14. This CDR3 is built from 17 residues. The germline CDR1 and CDR2 sequences are MDHEN and SYDVKM. Here the CDR3 reads CASNRRPGLAGGSEQFF. CDR3 sequence (DNA): TGTGCCAGCAACAGACGGCCGGGACTAGCGGGAGGAAGCGAGCAGTTCTTC.

This clonotype occurred many times. The gene calls are TRBV2 and TRBJ1-6; D is unresolved. Germline assignment: CDR1 SNHLY and CDR2 FYNNEI. This CDR3 comprises 15 residues. Deletions cut 6 bases from V and 7 bases from J, with 16 bases between. The CDR3 spells CASSEFSSGNSPLHF. The CDR3, as DNA: TGTGCCAGCAGCGAATTCTCCTCGGGGAATTCACCCCTCCACTTT.

This clonotype was counted between two and nine times. The chain recombines TRBV20-1 with TRBJ2-2; TRBD2 agrees at 7 bases. The V gene's germline CDR1 is DFQATT and CDR2 SNEGSKA (reference sequence). V lost 0 bases and J lost 1; bases outside the gene matches: 20. The CDR3 consists of 21 residues. The CDR3 DNA reads TGCAGTGCTAGAGAGAACCCCCGACACACGACTAGCTCGGGGAACACCGGGGAGCTGTTTTTT. Amino acid sequence: CSARENPRHTTSSGNTGELFF.

This clonotype was seen a few times. This chain joins TRBV6-1 and TRBJ1-2, with D hard to call. CDR1 and CDR2 from the germline V gene are MNHNS and SASEGT. The CDR3 sequence is 14 residues long. Trimming shortened V by 6 bases and J by 4 bases, and 15 bases separated the two germline ends. CDR3 in DNA: TGTGCCAGCAGATATCGACGGGAGATCTATGGCTACACCTTC. Its protein product is CASRYRREIYGYTF.

V usage is TRBV5-4 and J usage is TRBJ1-5; D unclear. V shed 2 bases and J shed 3 bases, with 9 bases lying between them. This CDR3 has 14 residues. Germline lookup yields CDR1 SGHNT and CDR2 YYREEE (reference sequence). The CDR3 here is CASSFGLINQPQHF. The CDR3, as DNA: TGTGCCAGCAGCTTTGGGCTGATCAATCAGCCCCAGCATTTT.

This chain links TRBV19 with TRBJ2-5; no firm D call. The CDR3 has 13 amino acids. V lost 5 bases, J lost 4 bases, and 11 bases lay in between. The germline V gene encodes CDR1 LNHDA and CDR2 SQIVND (reference sequence). The CDR3 nucleotides read TGTGCCAGTAGTCCCTTTGACGGAGAGACCCAGTACTTC. Encoded protein: CASSPFDGETQYF.

This clonotype was seen at least ten times. The chain carries TRBV29-1 and TRBJ2-1, with TRBD2 identical over 14 bases. The CDR3 runs to 16 residues. Germline V gene sequence: CDR1 SQVTM, CDR2 ANQGSEA. V trimming: 0 bases; J trimming: 8 bases; junction bases outside the gene matches: 6. Here the CDR3 reads CSVEDLGTSGSYEQFF. The CDR3 DNA sequence: TGCAGCGTTGAAGATCTGGGGACTAGCGGGAGCTATGAGCAGTTCTTC.

V gene TRBV28 combines with J gene TRBJ2-4; D unclear. Germline CDR1 MDHEN, CDR2 SYDVKM. Trimming took off 6 bases at V and 6 bases at J, with 15 bases between the two ends. This CDR3 comprises 14 residues. The CDR3 DNA follows: TGTGCCAGCAGGGGCCTGGGGTTTGGAAACATTCAGTACTTC. Its protein is CASRGLGFGNIQYF.

Many counts were recorded for this clonotype. The genes are TRBV12-3 or TRBV12-4 and TRBJ2-7; TRBD2 matches at 14 bases. The V and J ends lost 5 bases and 2 bases, in that order; junction bases with no gene match: 5. This CDR3 spans 16 amino acids. The CDR3 reads CASSPRLAGGPYEQYF. The CDR3 DNA follows: TGTGCCAGCAGTCCCCGACTAGCGGGAGGGCCCTACGAGCAGTACTTC.

This sequence joins TRBV13 and TRBJ1-2; TRBD1 matches at 9 bases. The CDR3 runs to 15 residues. Germline V lookup: CDR1 PRHDT, CDR2 FYEKMQ (reference sequence). With V trimmed by 6 bases and J by 6 bases, 11 bases remained unmatched. Here the CDR3 DNA reads TGTGCCAGCAGTTTTCCCGTCCGGACAGGGGATGGCTACACCTTC. Protein product: CASSFPVRTGDGYTF.

This clonotype was seen repeatedly, ten times or more. The gene calls are TRBV28 and TRBJ2-1, with D maybe TRBD2 (6 bases). Trimming shortened V by 7 bases and J by 4 bases, and 17 bases separated the two germline ends. CDR3 length: 15 residues. Germline CDR1 MDHEN, CDR2 SYDVKM. CDR3 amino acids: CASTPGLNLYNEQFF. In nucleotides, the CDR3 is TGTGCCAGCACCCCGGGACTGAATCTATACAATGAGCAGTTCTTC.

This clonotype was counted between two and nine times. The chain uses TRBV3-1 and TRBJ1-1; D not resolved. The CDR3 has 16 residues. The ends were cut back, 5 bases at V and 3 bases at J, with 19 bases in the middle. Looked up from germline, CDR1 is LGHDT and CDR2 is YNNKEL (reference sequence). The CDR3 loop is CASSLDGRGGDTEAFF. DNA for the CDR3: TGTGCCAGCAGCTTAGATGGTCGGGGAGGAGACACTGAAGCTTTCTTT.

This clonotype occurred many times. V usage is TRBV6-1 and J usage is TRBJ2-5; TRBD1 is a possible D gene (6 bases). The CDR3 has 13 amino acids. The V gene lost 8 bases and the J gene lost 2 bases, with 12 bases spanning the gap. Germline V gene sequence: CDR1 MNHNS, CDR2 SASEGT. CDR3 nucleotides: TGTGCCAGCGCTCGAGGGACACAAGAGACCCAGTACTTC. Encoded protein: CASARGTQETQYF.

This clonotype has at least ten counts. This sequence joins TRBV12-3 or TRBV12-4 and TRBJ2-1; 10 nucleotides match TRBD2. The CDR3 is 16 amino acids. V trimming: 5 bases; J trimming: 2 bases; junction bases outside the gene matches: 6. The chain's CDR3 is CASSPPSGRAYNEQFF. The DNA for the CDR3 is TGTGCCAGCAGTCCCCCCAGCGGGAGGGCCTACAATGAGCAGTTCTTC.

A few counts support this clonotype. This chain joins TRBV20-1 and TRBJ1-2, with D possibly TRBD1 on 5 matching bases. Germline-derived CDR1 and CDR2 are DFQATT and SNEGSKA (reference sequence). The V end lost 3 bases, the J end lost 7 bases, and 15 bases lay between the germline ends. This CDR3 spans 13 amino acids. CDR3 region: CSASLGGPGGYTF. Written as DNA, the CDR3 is TGCAGTGCTAGTTTGGGGGGACCAGGTGGCTACACCTTC.

This clonotype was counted many times. The rearrangement links TRBV24-1 to TRBJ2-2, with D possibly matching TRBD1 (5 bases). Trimming removed 2 bases from V and 0 bases from J, with 6 bases in between. Germline assignment: CDR1 KGHDR and CDR2 SFDVKD. The CDR3 is 15 residues long. Here the CDR3 DNA reads TGTGCCACCAGTGATTCAGGGACGAACACCGGGGAGCTGTTTTTT. Translating gives CATSDSGTNTGELFF.